Below, 22 T cell receptor beta chains from the same sample are listed, as sequenced in a study of post-analysis software for immune sequencing data. Prepared libraries of TCR beta cDNA carried unique molecular identifiers. TCRdb re-called the PCR reads through MiXCR, storing one row per CDR3 protein. The sample has 600,000 to 750,000 distinct CDR3 sequences, roughly three fifths seen once. For these receptors, no antigen is known. Study conclusions and caveats: Relative to controls, patients had about 5 TRBV segments at higher frequency, with TRBV5-6, TRBV5-1 and TRBV20-1 among these.

Sequenced input: blood. The receptor set was obtained from a girl aged 2 to 10 with multiple sclerosis.

V and J are TRBV4-2 and TRBJ2-7; D is possibly TRBD2 (5 bases). The V end was cut by 3 bases, the J end by 0 bases, with 12 bases between. Looked up from germline, CDR1 is LGHNA and CDR2 is YNFKEQ. The CDR3 runs to 15 residues. This chain's CDR3 is CASSHDYSSSYEQYF. The CDR3 coding sequence is TGTGCCAGCAGCCATGACTACTCCAGCTCCTACGAGCAGTACTTC.

The rearrangement links TRBV21-1 to TRBJ2-3; the D segment call TRBD1 is taken from the table without a DNA check. TRBV21-1 corresponds to a pseudogene. CDR3 size: 16 residues. CDR3 in DNA: TGTGCCAGCAGCAAAGCAGCAGGGGGAGGTACAGATACGCAGTATTTT. It specifies CASSKAAGGGTDTQYF.

This clonotype showed up just once. This sequence joins TRBV2 and TRBJ1-2; unclear D gene. The CDR3 has 12 residues. Per germline, CDR1 SNHLY and CDR2 FYNNEI. The V end was cut by 3 bases, the J end by 4 bases, with 6 bases between. Here the CDR3 reads CASSEGLYGYTF. The DNA of the CDR3 is TGTGCCAGCAGTGAGGGCCTCTATGGCTACACCTTC.

The genes are TRBV6-6 and TRBJ2-6, with 8 nucleotides matching TRBD1. Losses at the gene ends were 0 bases for V and 1 base for J; bases not matched to a gene: 2. The germline V gene encodes CDR1 MNHNY and CDR2 SVGAGI (reference sequence). This CDR3 is built from 17 residues. CDR3 loop: CASSYSGQASGANVLTF. The CDR3 region has the DNA TGTGCCAGCAGTTACTCGGGACAGGCATCTGGGGCCAACGTCCTGACTTTC.

The chain has TRBV6-2 or TRBV6-3 and TRBJ1-5; 8 bases agree with TRBD1. V lost 0 bases and J lost 4; bases outside the gene matches: 2. Germline lookup yields CDR1 MNHEY and CDR2 SVGEGT. The CDR3 consists of 15 residues. The CDR3 region is CASSYSRDRNQPQHF. The DNA of the CDR3 is TGTGCCAGCAGTTACTCAAGGGACAGGAATCAGCCCCAGCATTTT.

The chain joins TRBV4-1 to TRBJ2-3, with D possibly matching TRBD1 (6 bases). The germline V and J ends were trimmed by 3 bases and 6 bases, with 19 bases remaining between them. Germline V gives CDR1 MGHRA, CDR2 YSYEKL. This CDR3 is built from 16 residues. The CDR3 sequence is CASSQGRQAREDTQYF. The CDR3 DNA is TGCGCCAGCAGCCAGGGGAGACAGGCTCGAGAGGATACGCAGTATTTT.

This chain uses TRBV19 with TRBJ2-1; possibly TRBD1 or TRBD2 for D (6 bases each). Germline V gene sequence: CDR1 LNHDA, CDR2 SQIVND (reference sequence). This CDR3 region has 12 residues. V lost 7 bases, J lost 6 bases, and 10 bases lay in between. The CDR3 region is CASIGGINEQFF. The CDR3 coding sequence is TGTGCCAGTATAGGGGGGATCAATGAGCAGTTCTTC. Filled out from reference TRBV19 and TRBJ2-1, the complete variable domain reads DGGITQSPKYLFRKEGQNVTLSCEQNLNHDAMYWYRQDPGQGLRLIYYSQIVNDFQKGDIAEGYSVSREKKESFPLTVTSAQKNPTAFYLCASIGGINEQFFGPGTRLTVL.

The J gene is TRBJ2-7, the V gene TRBV7-8; D not certain. Germline V gene data show CDR1 as SGHVS and CDR2 as FQNEAQ. This CDR3 is built from 15 residues. Trimming took 3 bases from V and 5 from J, leaving 17 bases between them. CDR3 amino acids: CASSFPTGLSNEQYF. Here the CDR3 DNA reads TGTGCCAGCAGCTTCCCGACCGGCCTTAGCAACGAGCAGTACTTC.

DNA for the CDR3: TGTGCCAGCAGTATCGTGAACGGGGGTTACTACAATGAGCAGTTCTTC. Its translation: CASSIVNGGYYNEQFF. The rearrangement joins TRBV28 to TRBJ2-1; tentative D call: TRBD2 (6 bases). This CDR3 comprises 16 residues. CDR1 is MDHEN, CDR2 SYDVKM, per germline. The V end was cut by 5 bases, the J end by 3 bases, with 17 bases between.

This chain links TRBV7-2 with TRBJ2-7; 11 positions match TRBD1. The CDR3 is 15 amino acids. With V trimmed by 1 base and J by 6 bases, 5 bases remained unmatched. Germline V lookup: CDR1 SGHTA, CDR2 FQGNSA. CDR3 sequence: CASSLEPGQGGEQYF. CDR3 sequence (DNA): TGTGCCAGCAGCTTAGAGCCGGGACAGGGGGGCGAGCAGTACTTC. The full variable domain, completed using reference TRBV7-2 and TRBJ2-7, is GAGVSQSPSNKVTEKGKDVELRCDPISGHTALYWYRQSLGQGLEFLIYFQGNSAPDKSGLPSDRFSAERTGGSVSTLTIQRTQQEDSAVYLCASSLEPGQGGEQYFGPGTRLTVT.

The V gene is TRBV15, the J gene TRBJ2-3; 9 bases line up with TRBD2. The V and J ends lost 5 bases and 2 bases, in that order; junction bases with no gene match: 5. Per the germline V gene, CDR1 is LNHNV and CDR2 is YYDKDF (reference sequence). The CDR3 runs 15 residues. CDR3 DNA: TGTGCCACCAGCTCTAGCGGGATCTCCACAGATACGCAGTATTTT. It translates to CATSSSGISTDTQYF.

The genes are TRBV3-1 and TRBJ2-1; no firm D call. The CDR3 extends over 13 amino acids. Looked up from germline, CDR1 is LGHDT and CDR2 is YNNKEL (reference sequence). The germline V and J ends were trimmed by 4 bases and 6 bases, with 10 bases remaining between them. The CDR3 coding sequence is TGTGCCAGCAGCCGGGGTCGTCGCAATGAGCAGTTCTTC. Its translation is CASSRGRRNEQFF.

There are a few counts of this clonotype. This chain uses TRBV6-1 with TRBJ2-2; 7 bases map to TRBD2. This CDR3 is built from 15 residues. The germline V gene has CDR1 MNHNS and CDR2 SASEGT. The V gene end was trimmed by 5 bases and the J gene end by 3 bases; junction bases not matched to a gene: 6. CDR3 sequence reads: CASSIGLADTGELFF. For the CDR3, the DNA is TGTGCCAGCAGTATAGGGCTAGCGGACACCGGGGAGCTGTTTTTT.

The V and J genes are TRBV6-1 and TRBJ1-5; D not certain. There are 14 residues in the CDR3. Trimming shortened V by 3 bases and J by 6 bases, and 12 bases separated the two germline ends. Looked up from germline, CDR1 is MNHNS and CDR2 is SASEGT. CDR3 sequence (DNA): TGTGCCAGCAGTGATATGGGCTACGGTCAGCCCCAGCATTTT. This sequence encodes CASSDMGYGQPQHF.

The rearrangement links TRBV7-2 to TRBJ2-1, with 12 bases that match TRBD2. The CDR3 has 15 residues. V was clipped by 4 bases and J by 9 bases; unmatched bases: 7. Germline-derived CDR1 and CDR2 are SGHTA and FQGNSA. The CDR3 here is CASSSTSGGGGEQFF. Written as DNA, the CDR3 is TGTGCCAGCAGCTCGACTAGCGGGGGAGGGGGTGAGCAGTTCTTC.

V and J are TRBV12-3 or TRBV12-4 and TRBJ2-5, with no clear D. The ends were cut back, 2 bases at V and 10 bases at J, with 11 bases in the middle. The CDR3 has 12 residues. The CDR3 DNA reads as TGTGCCAGCAGTTTACCTTCGGGCGTCCAGTACTTC. Its protein product is CASSLPSGVQYF.

This clonotype was seen just once. This chain joins TRBV5-1 and TRBJ2-7, with 8 bases identical to TRBD1. Looked up from germline, CDR1 is SGHRS and CDR2 is YFSETQ. The length of the CDR3 is 14 residues. Germline trimming cut 2 bases from V and 6 bases from J; bases unmatched to any gene: 7. The CDR3 loop is CASSLDRGQGEQYF. CDR3 bases: TGCGCCAGCAGCTTAGACAGGGGTCAAGGCGAGCAGTACTTC.

The J gene is TRBJ2-5, the V gene TRBV5-1; 8 nucleotides match TRBD1. The CDR3 consists of 16 residues. Germline loops: CDR1 SGHRS, CDR2 YFSETQ. Trimming took 4 bases from V and 1 from J; bases not matched to a gene: 9. The CDR3 nucleotides read TGCGCCAGCAGCGCCCGGACAGGGCCCCTCCAAGAGACCCAGTACTTC. Protein product: CASSARTGPLQETQYF.

The sample holds a few counts of this clonotype. This chain connects TRBV20-1 to TRBJ1-2, with D unresolved. Trimming pared 1 base from V and 2 bases from J, leaving 8 bases between. This CDR3 region has 13 residues. Germline values: CDR1 DFQATT, CDR2 SNEGSKA (reference sequence). In nucleotides, the CDR3 is TGCAGTGCTAGAGGTAGCAGGAACTATGGCTACACCTTC. Translated: CSARGSRNYGYTF.

A few counts support this clonotype. V usage is TRBV7-9 and J usage is TRBJ2-1; the D is unclear. Looked up from germline, CDR1 is SEHNR and CDR2 is FQNEAQ (reference sequence). This CDR3 region has 12 residues. V was clipped by 6 bases and J by 6 bases, with 9 bases between them. CDR3 coding DNA: TGTGCCAGCAGAGGGCCTCTCAATGAGCAGTTCTTC. This sequence encodes CASRGPLNEQFF.

This chain uses TRBV20-1 with TRBJ2-3, with 9 bases fitting TRBD1. This CDR3 contains 14 residues. Germline lookup yields CDR1 DFQATT and CDR2 SNEGSKA (reference sequence). Losses at the gene ends were 3 bases for V and 2 bases for J; bases not matched to a gene: 3. CDR3 protein: CSARGQGLTDTQYF. As DNA, the CDR3 is TGCAGTGCTAGGGGACAGGGCCTCACAGATACGCAGTATTTT.

The CDR3 region is CASSQGAAGEFYEQYF. The DNA for the CDR3 is TGCGCCAGCAGCCAAGGTGCAGCGGGAGAATTCTACGAGCAGTACTTC. The chain carries TRBV4-1 and TRBJ2-7; 8 bases are a match to TRBD2. Trimming took 1 base from V and 3 from J; bases not matched to a gene: 8. CDR1 is MGHRA, CDR2 YSYEKL, per germline. The CDR3 is 16 amino acids.